This TCR beta chain was sequenced in a study of blood T cell repertoires in COVID-19. Study-wide background: Italy, Spain and the United States were the sources of the convalescent and acute COVID-19 samples. The analysed material was cDNA or gDNA that came from T cells, B-cell-depleted T cells, or PBMCs.

V was pared by 1 base and J by 4 bases, with 11 bases between. The length of the CDR3 is 15 residues. Germline CDR1 and CDR2: SGHVS and FQNEAQ. This clone was picked up many times. Data came from immunoSEQ multiplex PCR; TCRdb stores just in-frame clones and leaves some out. The profile shows about 190,000 clones, around three quarters of them singletons. Assignment of participants to cohorts was predicated upon participant-reported clinical history. Sequenced input: PBMCs or T cells enriched from blood (not recorded which). The rearrangement joins TRBV7-8 to TRBJ1-3; D call uncertain. The sequence was obtained from a woman between 50 and 59 years old with acute COVID-19. CDR3 region: CASSLGRKTGNTIYF. CDR3 nucleotide sequence: TGTGCCAGCAGCTTAGGGAGAAAGACGGGAAACACCATATATTTT.